This T cell receptor (beta chain) emerged from a study of OX40 agonist ivuxolimab in advanced cancers. General notes on the study: Ivuxolimab was a fully human IgG2 agonistic monoclonal antibody targeting the costimulatory receptor OX40 (CD134). Intravenous ivuxolimab was administered to patients every 2 weeks at six dose levels: 0.01, 0.1, 0.3, 1.5, 3 and 10 mg/kg. Of the roughly 51 dose-escalation patients, hepatocellular carcinoma was present in approximately 20, melanoma in roughly 15, renal cell carcinoma in 9 and head and neck cancer in 9. In the dose-escalation cohort, 82.7% of patients were male, and the mean age was around 65 years with a range of about 20 to 80. Patients were allowed to have had prior anti-PD-1, anti-PD-L1 or anti-CTLA-4 therapy, and 40% to 45% of the dose-escalation patients had previously received checkpoint inhibitors. Partial responses occurred in three dose-escalation patients, of whom one had hepatocellular carcinoma and two had cutaneous melanoma. The purpose of peripheral TCRbeta sequencing was to test whether ivuxolimab changed TCR sequence diversity and led to clonal T-cell expansion. The paper describes the monotherapy dose-escalation part (N of about 47 patients) of the phase I trial of ivuxolimab. Results the study describes overall, beyond this receptor: In the 0.1-3.0 mg/kg groups, partial responders were among the patients with the lowest normalized peripheral clonal expansion, particularly in CD8+ T cells. Low levels of normalized T-cell clonal expansion were also seen in some nonresponding patients. At doses of 0.1 to 3.0 mg/kg, clonal expansion of both CD4+ and CD8+ T cells in blood was seen between baseline and week 6. Antigen specificity was not determined for the clonally expanded peripheral T cells. On average, CD8+ T cells showed more expanded clones than CD4+ T cells after ivuxolimab.

V lost 2 bases and J lost 2 bases; the stretch between them is 7 bases long. Based on the germline V gene, the CDR1 and CDR2 sequences are MNHEY and SVGAGI. The CDR3 covers 14 residues, taking in both the cysteine and the phenylalanine. Just CDR3 DNA is preserved here, 42 bases in frame from base 1. Patients with a history of autoimmune disease or receiving systemic immunosuppression were excluded from the trial. Peripheral blood for TCR sequencing was collected from all dose cohorts at baseline, on cycle 4 day 1, and on cycle 7 day 1. The samples were drawn from a first-in-human, open-label, multicenter phase I dose-escalation trial of ivuxolimab. The trial enrolled adults with locally advanced or metastatic head and neck squamous cell, hepatocellular, melanoma or renal cell carcinoma. Before TCR sequencing, CD4+ T cells and CD8+ T cells were sorted from peripheral blood as separate populations.

To sequence the TCRbeta CDR3 region, genomic DNA was isolated from the sorted cells. The immunoSEQ Assay was used to sequence the TCRbeta CDR3 regions. TCRdb holds this immuneACCESS table with in-frame rearrangements only. Some clones are missing; in checked studies, unresolved V genes explain under half, and the rest has no known cause. The sample profile shows roughly 56,000 clones; approximately 79% of them were found once. Under 4% of the sample is held by the ten biggest clonotypes. This clone showed up just a few times. Its specific antigen is unknown. Per-base quality was not reported, and no clone a single base away is much larger than it.

The rearranged chain carries TRBV6-5 and TRBJ2-1, with the D segment identity uncertain. The sample in question was CD4+ or CD8+ T cells sorted from blood, obtained in a trial of the OX40 agonist ivuxolimab. This receptor was identified in an adult with an advanced solid tumor such as melanoma, head and neck, liver or kidney cancer. CDR3 protein: CASSYRATYNEQFF. The DNA reads as follows: TGTGCCAGCAGTTACCGAGCAACCTACAATGAGCAGTTCTTC.